This T cell receptor beta chain appears in the sequencing data of a study of blood T cell repertoires in COVID-19. In the authors' methods: Reference gene primers were amplified, and this amplification served to estimate nucleated cell counts. The repertoire was sequenced with immunoSEQ multiplex PCR; TCRdb's copy has only in-frame clones and lacks some. V and J calls and clone size are those listed in that table; D and trimming were worked out from the DNA. Among 150,000 to 250,000 clones listed, 84% were seen once. Losses at the gene ends were 8 bases for V and 4 bases for J; bases not matched to a gene: 11. Germline loops: CDR1 SGHAT, CDR2 FQNNGV. The CDR3 is made up of 15 amino acids.

The specimen was PBMCs or T cells enriched from blood (not recorded which). The chain links TRBV11-2 to TRBJ2-3, with TRBD2 matching 8 bases. This sequence originates from a man in his forties who had recovered from COVID-19. CDR3 nucleotides: TGTGCCAGCCGCGACTCCGGGGGGGCTTCAGATACGCAGTATTTT. Translated: CASRDSGGASDTQYF.